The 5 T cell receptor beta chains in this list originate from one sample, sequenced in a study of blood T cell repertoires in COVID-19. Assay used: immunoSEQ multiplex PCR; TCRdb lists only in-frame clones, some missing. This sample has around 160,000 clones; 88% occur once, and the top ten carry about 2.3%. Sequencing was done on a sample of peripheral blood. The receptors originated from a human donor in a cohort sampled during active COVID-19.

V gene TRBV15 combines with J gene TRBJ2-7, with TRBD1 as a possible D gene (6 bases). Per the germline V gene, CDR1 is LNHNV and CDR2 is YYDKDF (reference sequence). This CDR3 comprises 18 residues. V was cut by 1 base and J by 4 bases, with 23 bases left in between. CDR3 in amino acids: CATSRGGQGDWVSYEQYF. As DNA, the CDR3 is TGTGCCACCAGCAGAGGGGGGCAGGGTGATTGGGTTTCTTACGAGCAGTACTTC.

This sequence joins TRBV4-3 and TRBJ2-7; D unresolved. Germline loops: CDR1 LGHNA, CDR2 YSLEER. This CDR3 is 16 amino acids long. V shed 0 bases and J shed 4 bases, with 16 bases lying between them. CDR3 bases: TGCGCCAGCAGCCAAGAATACCCACCTACGACATACGAGCAGTACTTC. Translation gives CASSQEYPPTTYEQYF.

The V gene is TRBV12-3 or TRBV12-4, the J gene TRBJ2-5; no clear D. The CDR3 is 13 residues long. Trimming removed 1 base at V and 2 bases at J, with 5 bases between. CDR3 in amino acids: CASSLGQQETQYF. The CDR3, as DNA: TGTGCCAGCAGTTTAGGGCAGCAAGAGACCCAGTACTTC.

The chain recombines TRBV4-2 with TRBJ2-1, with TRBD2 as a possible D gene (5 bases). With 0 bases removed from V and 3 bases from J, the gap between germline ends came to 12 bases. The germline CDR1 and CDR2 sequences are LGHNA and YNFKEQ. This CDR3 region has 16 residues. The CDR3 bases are TGTGCCAGCAGCCAAGATCGGGCTAGCCTCTACAATGAGCAGTTCTTC. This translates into CASSQDRASLYNEQFF.

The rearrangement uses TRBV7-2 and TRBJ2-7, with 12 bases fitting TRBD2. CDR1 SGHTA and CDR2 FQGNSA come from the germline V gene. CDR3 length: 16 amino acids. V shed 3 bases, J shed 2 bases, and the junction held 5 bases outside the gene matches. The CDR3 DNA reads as TGTGCCAGCAGCTTCGATAGGACTAGCGGGACCTACGAGCAGTACTTC. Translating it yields CASSFDRTSGTYEQYF.